This T cell receptor beta chain emerged from a study of blood T cell repertoires in COVID-19. On the study more broadly: Sample material is recorded as cDNA or gDNA derived from T cells, B-cell-depleted T cells, or PBMCs.

The V end lost 6 bases, the J end lost 4 bases, and 18 bases lay between the germline ends. The CDR3 has 15 residues. Germline CDR1 and CDR2: WNHNN and SYGVQD (reference sequence). In the source study's methods: Nucleated cell number was recorded as an estimate derived from reference gene primer amplification. The assay was immunoSEQ multiplex PCR, and TCRdb's table has in-frame clones only and misses some. D and trimming come from the DNA, and the V and J calls and clone size come from that table. The sample shows some 210,000 clones, 92% of them seen only once. The sequencing input was peripheral blood. V usage is TRBV10-1 and J usage is TRBJ1-1; D perhaps matches TRBD1 (5 bases). The TCR comes from a man aged 25-45 years with acute or convalescent COVID-19. CDR3 sequence reads: CASRGRNQGSTEAFF. The CDR3, as DNA: TGCGCCAGCAGGGGCCGTAATCAGGGTTCCACTGAAGCTTTCTTT.